The TCR beta chain described here comes from a study of spatial heterogeneity in lung cancer. Study overall: The donors comprised some 78 untreated early-stage non-small cell lung cancer patients. Detected sequences consistently included more beta-chain ones than alpha-chain ones.

As to time point: blood at routine non-recurrence follow-up after resection. The input material, whole RNA from tumor, nontumor lung or frozen PBMC, was sequenced unsorted. Study-level points and caveats: Compared with follow-up, resection was when ubiquitous expanded tumor TCRs appeared in blood more.

This clonotype has a count of ten or more. Its target is unknown. Germline V gene data show CDR1 as WSHSY and CDR2 as SAAADI. V was cut by 7 bases and J by 10 bases, with 16 bases left in between. This CDR3 has 13 amino acids. TCRdb re-analysed the 5' RACE reads in MiXCR, keeping a single row per CDR3 protein. The sample consists of fewer than 55,000 distinct CDR3 sequences, roughly 7% of them appearing once. The sequenced sample was PBMCs, obtained at follow-up. The receptor was derived from a female donor with early-stage non-small cell lung cancer. This chain links TRBV10-2 with TRBJ1-4; D gene uncertain. The CDR3 is CASIENMGAKLFF. In nucleotides, the CDR3 is TGCGCCAGCATAGAGAATATGGGAGCAAAACTGTTTTTT.